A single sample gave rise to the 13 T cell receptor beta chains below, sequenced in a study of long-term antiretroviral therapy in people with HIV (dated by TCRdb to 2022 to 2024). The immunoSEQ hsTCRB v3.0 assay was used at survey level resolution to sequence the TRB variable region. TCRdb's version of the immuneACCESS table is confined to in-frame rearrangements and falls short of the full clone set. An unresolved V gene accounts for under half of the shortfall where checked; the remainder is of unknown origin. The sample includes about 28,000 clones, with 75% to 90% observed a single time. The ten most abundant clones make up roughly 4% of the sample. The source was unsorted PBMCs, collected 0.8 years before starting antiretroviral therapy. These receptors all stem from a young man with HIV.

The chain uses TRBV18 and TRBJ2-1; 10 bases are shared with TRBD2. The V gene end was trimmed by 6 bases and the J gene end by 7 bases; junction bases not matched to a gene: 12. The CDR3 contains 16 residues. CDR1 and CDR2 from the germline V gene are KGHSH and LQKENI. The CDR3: CASSSILAGTRNEQFF. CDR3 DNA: TGTGCCAGCTCCTCAATACTAGCGGGGACCAGGAATGAGCAGTTCTTC.

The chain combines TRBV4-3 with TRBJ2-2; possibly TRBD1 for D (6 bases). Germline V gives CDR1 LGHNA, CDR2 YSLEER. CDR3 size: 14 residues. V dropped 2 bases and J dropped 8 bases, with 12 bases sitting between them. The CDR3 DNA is TGCGCCAGCAGCCAATTGACAGGCGAAGGGGAGCTGTTTTTT. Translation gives CASSQLTGEGELFF.

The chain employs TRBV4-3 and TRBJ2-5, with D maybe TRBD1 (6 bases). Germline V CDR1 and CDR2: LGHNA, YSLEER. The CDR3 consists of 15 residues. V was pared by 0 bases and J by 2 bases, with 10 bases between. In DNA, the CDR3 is TGCGCCAGCAGCCAAGAGGGGACATCTCAAGAGACCCAGTACTTC. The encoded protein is CASSQEGTSQETQYF.

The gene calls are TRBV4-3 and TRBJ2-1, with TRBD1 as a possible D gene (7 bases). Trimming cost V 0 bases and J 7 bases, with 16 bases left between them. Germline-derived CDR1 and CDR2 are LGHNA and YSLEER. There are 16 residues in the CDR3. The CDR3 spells CASSQDRDSRGNEQFF. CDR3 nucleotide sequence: TGCGCCAGCAGCCAAGACCGGGACAGCCGGGGGAATGAGCAGTTCTTC.

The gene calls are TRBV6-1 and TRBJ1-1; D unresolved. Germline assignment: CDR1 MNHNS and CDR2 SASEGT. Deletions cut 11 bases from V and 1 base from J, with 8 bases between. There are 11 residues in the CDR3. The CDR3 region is CAAKENTEAFF. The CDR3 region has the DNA TGTGCCGCCAAGGAGAACACTGAAGCTTTCTTT.

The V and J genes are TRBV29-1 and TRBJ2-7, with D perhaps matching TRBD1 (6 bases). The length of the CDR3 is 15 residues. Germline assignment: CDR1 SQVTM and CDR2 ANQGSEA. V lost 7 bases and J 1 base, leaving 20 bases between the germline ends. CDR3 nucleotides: TGCAGCGCCTCGGGACACCCTCCTGGGTCCTACGAGCAGTACTTC. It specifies CSASGHPPGSYEQYF.

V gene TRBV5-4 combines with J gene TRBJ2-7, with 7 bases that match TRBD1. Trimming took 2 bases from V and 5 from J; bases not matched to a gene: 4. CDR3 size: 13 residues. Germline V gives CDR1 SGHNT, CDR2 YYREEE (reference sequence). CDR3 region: CASSFDRAHEQYF. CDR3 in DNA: TGTGCCAGCAGCTTCGACAGGGCCCACGAGCAGTACTTC.

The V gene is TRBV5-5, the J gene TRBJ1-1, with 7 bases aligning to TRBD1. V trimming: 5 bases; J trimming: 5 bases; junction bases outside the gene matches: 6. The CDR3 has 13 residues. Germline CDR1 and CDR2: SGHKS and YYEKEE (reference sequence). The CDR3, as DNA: TGTGCCAGCAGTCAGGGGGGCTTAACTGAAGCTTTCTTT. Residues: CASSQGGLTEAFF.

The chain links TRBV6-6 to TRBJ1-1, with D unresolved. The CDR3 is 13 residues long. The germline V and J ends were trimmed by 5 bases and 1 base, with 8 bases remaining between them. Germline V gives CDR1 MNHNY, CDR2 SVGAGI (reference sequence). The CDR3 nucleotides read TGTGCCAGCAGTCCTTTGGAGAACACTGAAGCTTTCTTT. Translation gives CASSPLENTEAFF.

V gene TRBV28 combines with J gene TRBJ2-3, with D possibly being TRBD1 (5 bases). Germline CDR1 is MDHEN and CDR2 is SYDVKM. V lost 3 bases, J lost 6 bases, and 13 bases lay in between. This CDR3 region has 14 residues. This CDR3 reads CASSFSGPGDTQYF. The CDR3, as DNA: TGTGCCAGCAGTTTTTCAGGCCCAGGGGATACGCAGTATTTT.

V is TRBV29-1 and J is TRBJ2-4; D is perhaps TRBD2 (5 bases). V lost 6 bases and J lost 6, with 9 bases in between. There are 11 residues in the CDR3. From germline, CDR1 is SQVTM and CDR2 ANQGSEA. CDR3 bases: TGCAGCGTCGTTGGACTAAACATTCAGTACTTC. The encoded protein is CSVVGLNIQYF.

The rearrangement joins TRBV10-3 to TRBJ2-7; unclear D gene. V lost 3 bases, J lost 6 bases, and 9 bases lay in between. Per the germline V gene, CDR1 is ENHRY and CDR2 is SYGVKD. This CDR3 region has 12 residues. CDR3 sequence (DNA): TGTGCCATCAGTGACCCAACGTCCGAGCAGTACTTC. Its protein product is CAISDPTSEQYF.

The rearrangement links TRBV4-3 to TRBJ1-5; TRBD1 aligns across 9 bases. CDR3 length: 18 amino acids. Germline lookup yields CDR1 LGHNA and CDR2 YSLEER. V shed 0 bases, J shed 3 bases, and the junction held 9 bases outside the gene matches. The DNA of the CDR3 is TGCGCCAGCAGCCAAGAATTCTCTCGGACAGGGGACAATCAGCCCCAGCATTTT. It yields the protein CASSQEFSRTGDNQPQHF.